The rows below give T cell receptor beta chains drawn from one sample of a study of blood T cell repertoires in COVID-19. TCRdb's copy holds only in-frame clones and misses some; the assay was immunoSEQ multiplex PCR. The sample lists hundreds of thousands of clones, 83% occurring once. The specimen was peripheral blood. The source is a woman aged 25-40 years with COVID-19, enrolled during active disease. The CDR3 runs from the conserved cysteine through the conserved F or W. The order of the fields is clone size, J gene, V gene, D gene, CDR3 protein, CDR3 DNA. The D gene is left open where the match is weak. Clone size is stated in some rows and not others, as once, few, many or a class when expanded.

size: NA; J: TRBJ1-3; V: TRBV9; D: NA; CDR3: CASGNGASNSGNTIYF; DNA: TGTGCCAGCGGGAATGGGGCCTCTAACTCTGGAAACACCATATATTTT
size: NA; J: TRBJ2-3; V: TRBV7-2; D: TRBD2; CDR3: CASSLGDLAGGPLDTQYF; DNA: TGTGCCAGCAGCTTAGGGGACCTAGCGGGGGGGCCTTTAGATACGCAGTATTTT
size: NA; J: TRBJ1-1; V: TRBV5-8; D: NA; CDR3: CASSSDRLYTEAFF; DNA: TGTGCCAGCAGCTCGGACAGACTGTATACTGAAGCTTTCTTT
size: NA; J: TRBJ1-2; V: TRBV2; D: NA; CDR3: CASSLRTANYGYTF; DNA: TGTGCCAGCAGTTTGCGGACAGCTAACTATGGCTACACCTTC
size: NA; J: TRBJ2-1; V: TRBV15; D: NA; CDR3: CATSRAGRISYNEQFF; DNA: TGTGCCACCAGCAGAGCGGGTAGGATCTCCTACAATGAGCAGTTCTTC
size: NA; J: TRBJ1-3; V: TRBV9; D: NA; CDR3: CASSAQDSGNTIYF; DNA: TGTGCCAGCAGCGCCCAGGACTCTGGAAACACCATATATTTT
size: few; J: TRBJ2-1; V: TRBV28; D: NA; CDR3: CASSLEAVMGQFF; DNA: TGTGCCAGCAGTTTAGAGGCGGTCATGGGGCAGTTCTTC
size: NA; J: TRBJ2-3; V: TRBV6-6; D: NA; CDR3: CASRYTSTDTQYF; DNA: TGTGCCAGCAGGTACACTAGCACAGATACGCAGTATTTT
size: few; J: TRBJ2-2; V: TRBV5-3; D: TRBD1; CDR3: CARSLAGTVNTGELFF; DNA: TGTGCCAGAAGCTTGGCCGGGACAGTGAACACCGGGGAGCTGTTTTTT
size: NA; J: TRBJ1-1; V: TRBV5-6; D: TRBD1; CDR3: CASSSTWVRTGSTEAFF; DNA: TGTGCCAGCAGCTCCACCTGGGTAAGGACAGGCTCCACTGAAGCTTTCTTT
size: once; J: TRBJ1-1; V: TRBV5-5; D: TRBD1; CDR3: CASSPGGFSAEAFF; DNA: TGTGCCAGCAGCCCAGGGGGGTTTTCCGCTGAAGCTTTCTTT
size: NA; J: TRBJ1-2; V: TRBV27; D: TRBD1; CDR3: CASSSTGNYGYTF; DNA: TGTGCCAGCAGCTCGACAGGGAACTATGGCTACACCTTC
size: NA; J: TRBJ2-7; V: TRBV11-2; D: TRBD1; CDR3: CASSLVPGQLLYEQYF; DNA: TGTGCCAGCAGCTTAGTACCGGGACAGCTACTATACGAGCAGTACTTC
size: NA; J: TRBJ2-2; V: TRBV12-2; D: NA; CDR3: CASRSEFTEGGAGELFF; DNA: TGTGCAAGTCGCTCAGAGTTTACAGAAGGGGGCGCCGGGGAGCTGTTTTTT
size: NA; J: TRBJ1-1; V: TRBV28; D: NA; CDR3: CASSLGRGGNTEAFF; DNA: TGTGCCAGCAGTTTAGGGAGGGGTGGGAACACTGAAGCTTTCTTT
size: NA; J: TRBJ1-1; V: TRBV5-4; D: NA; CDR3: CASSLVRGTEAFF; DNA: TGTGCCAGCAGCTTGGTCAGGGGCACTGAAGCTTTCTTT
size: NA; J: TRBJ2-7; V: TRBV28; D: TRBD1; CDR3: CASSLIRTGSYEQYF; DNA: TGTGCCAGCAGTTTAATCCGGACAGGGTCCTACGAGCAGTACTTC
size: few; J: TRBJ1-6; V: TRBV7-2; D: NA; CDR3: CASSLTGNSPLHF; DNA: TGTGCCAGCAGTCTCACGGGGAATTCACCCCTCCACTTT
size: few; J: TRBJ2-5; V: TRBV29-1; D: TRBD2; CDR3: CSVRLAGAHQETQYF; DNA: TGCAGCGTTCGGCTAGCGGGGGCCCACCAAGAGACCCAGTACTTC
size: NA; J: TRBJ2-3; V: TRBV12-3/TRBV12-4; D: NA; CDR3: CASSDFEDTQYF; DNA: TGTGCCAGCAGCGACTTTGAGGATACGCAGTATTTT
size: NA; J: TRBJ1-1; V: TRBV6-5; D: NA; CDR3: CASSYSGNEAFF; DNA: TGTGCCAGCAGTTACTCGGGCAATGAAGCTTTCTTT
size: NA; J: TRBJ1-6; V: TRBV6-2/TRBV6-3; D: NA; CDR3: CASSYSNPRGNSPLHF; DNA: TGTGCCAGCAGTTACTCGAACCCTCGAGGGAATTCACCCCTCCACTTT
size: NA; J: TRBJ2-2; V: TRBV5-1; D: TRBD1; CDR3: CASSTGTGATGELFF; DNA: TGCGCCAGCAGCACCGGGACAGGGGCCACCGGGGAGCTGTTTTTT
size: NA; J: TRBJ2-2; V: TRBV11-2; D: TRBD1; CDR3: CASSAIRGRTGELFF; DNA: TGTGCCAGCAGCGCGATAAGGGGGCGCACCGGGGAGCTGTTTTTT
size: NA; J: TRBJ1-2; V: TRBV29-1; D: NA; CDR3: CSAGSLAGTRYGYTF; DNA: TGCAGCGCCGGATCCTTGGCCGGGACACGCTATGGCTACACCTTC